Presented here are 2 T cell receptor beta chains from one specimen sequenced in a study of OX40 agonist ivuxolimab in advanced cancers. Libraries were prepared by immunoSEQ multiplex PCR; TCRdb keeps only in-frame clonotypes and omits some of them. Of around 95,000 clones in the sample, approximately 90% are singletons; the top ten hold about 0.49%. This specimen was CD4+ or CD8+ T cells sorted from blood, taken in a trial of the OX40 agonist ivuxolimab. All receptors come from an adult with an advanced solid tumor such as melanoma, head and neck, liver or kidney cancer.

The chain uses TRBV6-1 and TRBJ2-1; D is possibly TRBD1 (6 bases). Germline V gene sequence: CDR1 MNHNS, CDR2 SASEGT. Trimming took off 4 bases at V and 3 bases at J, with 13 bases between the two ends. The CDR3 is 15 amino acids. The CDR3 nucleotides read TGTGCCAGCAGTGTGGTAATAGGGGGCTACAATGAGCAGTTCTTC. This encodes CASSVVIGGYNEQFF.

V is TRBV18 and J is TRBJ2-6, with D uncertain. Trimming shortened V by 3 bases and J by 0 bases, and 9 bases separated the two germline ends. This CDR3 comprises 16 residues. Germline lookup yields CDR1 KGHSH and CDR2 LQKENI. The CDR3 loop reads CASSPPRSSGANVLTF. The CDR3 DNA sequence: TGTGCCAGCTCACCCCCCCGCAGCTCTGGGGCCAACGTCCTGACTTTC.